This T cell receptor (beta chain) appears in the sequencing data of a study of CD8+CD57+ T cells in acquired aplastic anemia. With respect to this clonotype: Antigen: not known.

For CDR3 and TCR beta VDJ profiling, genomic DNA was the template used. TCRdb itself ran the reads through MiXCR, one entry per CDR3 protein. This table holds 200,000 or so distinct CDR3 sequences, less than 65% found once. Study results and caveats: Found in both controls and patients were around 29 CD8+ CDR3 sequences.

The sequencing sample was made of sorted CD4+, CD8+, or CD8+CD57+ T cells (not recorded which) from PBMCs. This TCR was recovered from a human donor with severe aplastic anemia or a healthy control (not recorded which).

This CDR3 reads CATSTGDSDLNYGYTF. CDR3 nucleotide sequence: TGTGCCACCAGCACGGGGGATTCTGACCTTAACTATGGCTACACCTTC. V is TRBV15 and J is TRBJ1-2, with D possibly TRBD1 on 5 matching bases. This CDR3 contains 16 residues. V lost 4 bases, J lost 1 base, and 16 bases lay in between. The germline V gene has CDR1 LNHNV and CDR2 YYDKDF (reference sequence).